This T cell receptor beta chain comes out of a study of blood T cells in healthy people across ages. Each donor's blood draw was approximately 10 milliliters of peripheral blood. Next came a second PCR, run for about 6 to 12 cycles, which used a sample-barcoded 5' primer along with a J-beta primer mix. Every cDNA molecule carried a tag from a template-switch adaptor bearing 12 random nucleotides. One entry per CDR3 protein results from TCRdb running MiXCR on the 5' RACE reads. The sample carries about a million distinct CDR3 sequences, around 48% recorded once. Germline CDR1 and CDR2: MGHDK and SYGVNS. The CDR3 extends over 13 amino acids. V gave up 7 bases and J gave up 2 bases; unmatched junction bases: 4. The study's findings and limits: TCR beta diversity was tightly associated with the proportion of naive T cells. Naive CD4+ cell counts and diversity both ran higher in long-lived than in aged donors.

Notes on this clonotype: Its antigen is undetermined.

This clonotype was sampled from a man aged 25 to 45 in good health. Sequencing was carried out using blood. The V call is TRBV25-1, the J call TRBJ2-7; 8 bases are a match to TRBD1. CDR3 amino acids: CASTGQGTYEQYF. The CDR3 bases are TGTGCCAGCACCGGACAGGGAACCTACGAGCAGTACTTC.